This TCR beta chain appears in the sequencing data of a study of CD8 T cells in Susac syndrome. Sequencing of TCR beta was undertaken in CD8+ and CD4+ T cells derived from blood. With random hexamers, 0.5 to 1 ug RNA was reverse transcribed. The authors amplified TCR beta CDR3 across 54 Vbeta and 13 Jbeta using immunoSEQ multiplex PCR. Using its own MiXCR run on the immunoSEQ multiplex PCR reads, TCRdb lists one record per CDR3 protein. The sample records 150,000 to 250,000 distinct CDR3 sequences, 90% to 95% being singletons. V lost 0 bases, J lost 4 bases, and 7 bases lay in between. The CDR3 totals 13 residues. The germline V gene encodes CDR1 LNHNV and CDR2 YYDKDF (reference sequence).

The specimen sequenced was CD4+ T cells from PBMCs. The TCR originated in a human donor with multiple sclerosis. The J gene is TRBJ2-7, the V gene TRBV15; the D gene is possibly TRBD2 (6 bases). In nucleotides, the CDR3 is TGTGCCACCAGCAGAGATCGGGAGTACGAGCAGTACTTC. Translating it yields CATSRDREYEQYF.